This TCR beta chain appears in the sequencing data of a study of technical replicates of blood from a handful of donors. Measured with immunoSEQ multiplex PCR; TCRdb has only the in-frame clones, and not every one. The sample has 70,000 to 95,000 clones, around 97% seen once; the top ten hold around 0.3%. CDR1 and CDR2 (germline): SGHNT, YENEEA. Trimming cost V 5 bases and J 7 bases; bases outside gene matches: 17. This CDR3 is 17 amino acids long. Sequencing was done on a sample of T cells isolated from PBMCs. The chain uses TRBV11-3 and TRBJ1-3; 7 bases align to TRBD1. The sequence came from a human donor in good health. CDR3 nucleotide sequence: TGTGCCAGCAGCCGGGACAGCTCGATGGGGCTTTTGAACACCATATATTTT. It is translated as CASSRDSSMGLLNTIYF.